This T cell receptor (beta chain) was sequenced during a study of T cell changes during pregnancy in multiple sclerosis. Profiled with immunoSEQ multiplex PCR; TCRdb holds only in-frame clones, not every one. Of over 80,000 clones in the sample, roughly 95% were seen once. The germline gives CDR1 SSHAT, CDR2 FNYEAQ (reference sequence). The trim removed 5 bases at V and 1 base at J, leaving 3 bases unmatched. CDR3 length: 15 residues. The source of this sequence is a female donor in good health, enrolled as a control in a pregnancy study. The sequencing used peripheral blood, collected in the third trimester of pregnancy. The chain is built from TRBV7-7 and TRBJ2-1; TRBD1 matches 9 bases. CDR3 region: CASSQDRGSYNEQFF. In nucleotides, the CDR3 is TGTGCCAGCAGCCAGGACAGGGGTTCCTACAATGAGCAGTTCTTC.